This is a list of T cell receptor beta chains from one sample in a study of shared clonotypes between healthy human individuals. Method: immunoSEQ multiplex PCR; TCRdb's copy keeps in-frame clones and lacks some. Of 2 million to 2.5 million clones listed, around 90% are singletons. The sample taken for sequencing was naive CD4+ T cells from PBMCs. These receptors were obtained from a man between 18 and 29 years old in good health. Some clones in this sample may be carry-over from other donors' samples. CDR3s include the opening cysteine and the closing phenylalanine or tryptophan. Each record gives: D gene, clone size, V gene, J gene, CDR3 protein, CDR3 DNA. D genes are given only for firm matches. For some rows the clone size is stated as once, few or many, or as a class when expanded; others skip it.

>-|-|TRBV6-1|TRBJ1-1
CASSEARGYGTEAFF
TGTGCCAGCAGTGAAGCGAGGGGCTACGGCACTGAAGCTTTCTTT
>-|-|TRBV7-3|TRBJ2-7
CASSLTYGSSYEQYF
TGTGCCAGCAGCTTAACGTACGGCAGCTCCTACGAGCAGTACTTC
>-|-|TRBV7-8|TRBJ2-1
CATRLDSYNEQFF
TGTGCCACCAGACTAGACTCCTACAATGAGCAGTTCTTC
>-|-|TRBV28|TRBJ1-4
CASTKGSTNEKLFF
TGTGCCAGCACTAAGGGGTCAACTAATGAAAAACTGTTTTTT
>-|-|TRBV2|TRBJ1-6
CASNRLDPPLHF
TGTGCCAGCAATCGCCTGGACCCACCCCTCCACTTT
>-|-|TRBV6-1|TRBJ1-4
CASSPWTDANEKLFF
TGTGCCAGCAGCCCCTGGACAGACGCAAATGAAAAACTGTTTTTT
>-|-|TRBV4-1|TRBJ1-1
CASSLGGRAEAFF
TGCGCCAGCAGCCTCGGGGGCCGCGCTGAAGCTTTCTTT
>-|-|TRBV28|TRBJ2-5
CASRTPGYETQYF
TGTGCCAGCAGGACACCAGGGTACGAGACCCAGTACTTC
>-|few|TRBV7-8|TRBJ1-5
CASSSINQPQHF
TGTGCCAGCAGCTCAATCAATCAGCCCCAGCATTTT
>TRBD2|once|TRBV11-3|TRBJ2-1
CASSLGPSGGVSSYNEQFF
TGTGCCAGCAGCTTAGGGCCGTCGGGAGGGGTGAGCTCCTACAATGAGCAGTTCTTC
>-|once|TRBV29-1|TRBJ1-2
CSVEAWGREKRGYTF
TGCAGCGTTGAGGCCTGGGGCAGGGAAAAAAGAGGCTACACCTTC
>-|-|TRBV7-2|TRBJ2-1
CASSLTISYNEQFF
TGTGCCAGCAGCCTGACTATCTCCTACAATGAGCAGTTCTTC
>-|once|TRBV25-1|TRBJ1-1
CASSEYKGVGTEAFF
TGTGCCAGCAGTGAATATAAGGGGGTGGGGACTGAAGCTTTCTTT
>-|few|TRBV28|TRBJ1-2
CASSPPGHGYTF
TGTGCCAGCAGTCCCCCTGGGCATGGCTACACCTTC
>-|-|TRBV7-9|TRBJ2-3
CASSFEEVLASTDTQYF
TGTGCCAGCAGCTTTGAAGAGGTATTAGCTAGCACAGATACGCAGTATTTT
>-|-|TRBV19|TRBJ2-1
CASSVFGHNEQFF
TGTGCCAGTAGTGTCTTCGGCCACAATGAGCAGTTCTTC
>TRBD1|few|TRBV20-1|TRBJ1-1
CSMDRGLGAFF
TGCAGCATGGACAGGGGCCTAGGGGCTTTCTTT
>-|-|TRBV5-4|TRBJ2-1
CASSLATSGQFF
TGTGCCAGCAGCTTGGCTACTTCGGGGCAGTTCTTC
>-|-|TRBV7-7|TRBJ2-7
CASSTDLRGEQYF
TGTGCCAGCAGCACGGACCTACGGGGAGAGCAGTACTTC
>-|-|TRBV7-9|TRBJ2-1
CASSSPGRREQFF
TGTGCCAGCAGCTCCCCCGGACGAAGGGAGCAGTTCTTC
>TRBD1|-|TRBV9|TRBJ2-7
CASSVGGDRGLYEQYF
TGTGCCAGCAGCGTAGGCGGGGACAGGGGGCTATACGAGCAGTACTTC
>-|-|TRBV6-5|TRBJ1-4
CASSYSISTGIEKLFF
TGTGCCAGCAGTTACTCGATATCGACAGGTATCGAAAAACTGTTTTTT
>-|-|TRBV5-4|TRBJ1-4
CASSSGRGEKLFF
TGTGCCAGCAGCTCTGGACGGGGTGAAAAACTGTTTTTT
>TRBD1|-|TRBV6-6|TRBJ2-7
CASSLTGTGVYEQYF
TGTGCCAGCAGTTTGACCGGGACAGGGGTGTACGAGCAGTACTTC
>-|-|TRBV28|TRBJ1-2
CASSSLKEGYTF
TGTGCCAGCAGCTCCCTGAAGGAAGGCTACACCTTC
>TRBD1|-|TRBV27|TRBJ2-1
CASSLRQGARNEQFF
TGTGCCAGCAGTTTAAGGCAGGGGGCAAGGAATGAGCAGTTCTTC
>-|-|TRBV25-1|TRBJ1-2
CASKNSFVGYTF
TGTGCCAGCAAAAACAGCTTCGTGGGCTACACCTTC
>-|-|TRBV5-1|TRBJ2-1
CAATEGGRQFF
TGCGCCGCAACCGAGGGGGGGCGGCAGTTCTTC
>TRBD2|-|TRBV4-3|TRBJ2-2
CASSRLGRDTGELFF
TGCGCCAGCAGCCGTCTCGGGAGGGACACCGGGGAGCTGTTTTTT
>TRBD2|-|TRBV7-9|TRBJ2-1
CASSLASGSLNEQFF
TGTGCCAGCAGCTTAGCAAGCGGGAGTCTTAATGAGCAGTTCTTC